Each of the 8 T cell receptor beta chains below was sequenced from the same sample in a study of blood T cell repertoires in COVID-19. Method: immunoSEQ multiplex PCR; TCRdb's copy keeps in-frame clones and lacks some. Here the sample spans 150,000 to 200,000 clones, roughly 79% being singletons. Sequenced: peripheral blood. These receptors were taken from a woman aged 65 to 85 with acute or convalescent COVID-19.

The rearrangement joins TRBV4-2 to TRBJ2-1, with D perhaps TRBD2 (5 bases). The germline V and J ends were trimmed by 1 base and 4 bases, with 17 bases remaining between them. Germline CDR1 and CDR2: LGHNA and YNFKEQ. CDR3 length equals 17 residues. CDR3 sequence (DNA): TGTGCCAGCAGCCAAGTCCCTCAGACTACCCGATACAATGAGCAGTTCTTC. Translating it yields CASSQVPQTTRYNEQFF.

The chain couples TRBV19 to TRBJ1-2, with a possible D match to TRBD1 (6 bases). V lost 6 bases and J 8 bases, leaving 16 bases between the germline ends. Germline lookup yields CDR1 LNHDA and CDR2 SQIVND (reference sequence). The CDR3 has 13 amino acids. CDR3 in DNA: TGTGCCAGTAGGGGCAGGGGCCTCGACGGCTACACCTTC. This translates into CASRGRGLDGYTF.

The V and J genes are TRBV7-8 and TRBJ2-7, with 7 bases fitting TRBD1. CDR1 is SGHVS, CDR2 FQNEAQ, per germline. CDR3 length: 15 amino acids. Trimming at V came to 2 bases and at J to 6 bases, leaving 10 bases not matched to a gene. DNA for the CDR3: TGTGCCAGCAGCTTAACGTTTGACAGGGCGTCCGAGCAGTACTTC. Amino acid sequence: CASSLTFDRASEQYF.

This rearrangement joins TRBV30 to TRBJ1-4; D is ambiguous. CDR1 and CDR2 from the germline V gene are GTSNPN and SVGIG (reference sequence). The CDR3 totals 15 residues. V lost 2 bases to trimming and J lost 7 bases, with 17 bases between them. CDR3 in amino acids: CAWSLGEARGEKLFF. In DNA, the CDR3 is TGTGCCTGGAGTCTAGGAGAGGCCAGAGGTGAAAAACTGTTTTTT. Complete variable domain (other parts from reference TRBV30 and TRBJ1-4): SQTIHQWPATLVQPVGSPLSLECTVEGTSNPNLYWYRQAAGRGLQLLFYSVGIGQISSEVPQNLSASRPQDRQFILSSKKLLLSDSGFYLCAWSLGEARGEKLFFGSGTQLSVL.

The table lists this clone with a count of one. The CDR3 is CASSAGRGYDYGYTF. CDR3 nucleotide sequence: TGTGCCAGCAGCGCAGGCAGGGGGTATGACTATGGCTACACCTTC. This chain connects TRBV9 to TRBJ1-2, with 7 bases matching TRBD1. The germline gives CDR1 SGDLS, CDR2 YYNGEE. V was clipped by 3 bases and J by 3 bases; unmatched bases: 8. This CDR3 contains 15 residues. The full variable domain, completed using reference TRBV9 and TRBJ1-2, is DSGVTQTPKHLITATGQRVTLRCSPRSGDLSVYWYQQSLDQGLQFLIQYYNGEERAKGNILERFSAQQFPDLHSELNLSSLELGDSALYFCASSAGRGYDYGYTFGSGTRLTVV.

There are a few counts of this clone. The rearrangement uses TRBV5-8 and TRBJ2-2, with D possibly matching TRBD1 (7 bases). CDR3 length equals 17 residues. Germline V gene data show CDR1 as SGHTS and CDR2 as YDEGEE. Trimming cost V 5 bases and J 4 bases, with 21 bases left between them. The CDR3: CASRLINRRGLTGELFF. Written as DNA, the CDR3 is TGTGCCAGCAGATTAATTAACAGGAGGGGGCTCACCGGGGAGCTGTTTTTT.

V gene TRBV5-1 combines with J gene TRBJ2-3; tentative D call: TRBD1 (5 bases). The CDR3 covers 15 residues. CDR1 and CDR2 (germline): SGHRS, YFSETQ. V lost 0 bases, J lost 3 bases, and 11 bases lay in between. The CDR3 here is CASSLEGRVTDTQYF. DNA of the CDR3: TGCGCCAGCAGCTTGGAGGGCAGGGTGACAGATACGCAGTATTTT. Variable domain in full (rest from reference TRBV5-1 and TRBJ2-3): KAGVTQTPRYLIKTRGQQVTLSCSPISGHRSVSWYQQTPGQGLQFLFEYFSETQRNKGNFPGRFSGRQFSNSRSEMNVSTLELGDSALYLCASSLEGRVTDTQYFGPGTRLTVL.

V is TRBV3-1 (or the pseudogene TRBV3-2) and J is TRBJ2-1; D remains unclear. Germline CDR1 LGHDT, CDR2 YNNKEL (reference sequence). The V end lost 0 bases, the J end lost 2 bases, and 8 bases lay between the germline ends. The CDR3 is 15 residues long. The CDR3 nucleotides are TGTGCCAGCAGCCAAGAATTACATCCCTACAATGAGCAGTTCTTC. It is translated as CASSQELHPYNEQFF.